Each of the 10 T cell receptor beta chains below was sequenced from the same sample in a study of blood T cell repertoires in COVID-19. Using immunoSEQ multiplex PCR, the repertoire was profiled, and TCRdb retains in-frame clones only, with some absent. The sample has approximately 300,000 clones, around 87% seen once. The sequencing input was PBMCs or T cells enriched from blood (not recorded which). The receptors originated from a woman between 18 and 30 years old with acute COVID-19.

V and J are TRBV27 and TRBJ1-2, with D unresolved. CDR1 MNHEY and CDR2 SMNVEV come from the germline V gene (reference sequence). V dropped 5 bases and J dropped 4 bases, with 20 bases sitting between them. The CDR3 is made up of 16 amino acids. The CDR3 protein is CASSQIRVPTGYGYTF. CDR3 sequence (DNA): TGTGCCAGCAGTCAAATCCGGGTCCCAACTGGCTATGGCTACACCTTC.

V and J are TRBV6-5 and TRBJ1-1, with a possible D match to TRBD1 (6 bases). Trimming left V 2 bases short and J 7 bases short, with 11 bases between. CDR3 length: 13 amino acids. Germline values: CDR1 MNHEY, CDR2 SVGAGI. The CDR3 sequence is CASSYGGEGEAFF. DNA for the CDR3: TGTGCCAGCAGTTACGGGGGCGAGGGTGAAGCTTTCTTT.

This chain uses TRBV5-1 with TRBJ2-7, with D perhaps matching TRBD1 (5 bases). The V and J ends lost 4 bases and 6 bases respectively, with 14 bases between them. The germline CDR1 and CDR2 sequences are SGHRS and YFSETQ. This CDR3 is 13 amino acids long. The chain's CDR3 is CASSLPQGSEQYF. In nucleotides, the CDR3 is TGCGCCAGCAGCCTCCCCCAGGGCAGCGAGCAGTACTTC.

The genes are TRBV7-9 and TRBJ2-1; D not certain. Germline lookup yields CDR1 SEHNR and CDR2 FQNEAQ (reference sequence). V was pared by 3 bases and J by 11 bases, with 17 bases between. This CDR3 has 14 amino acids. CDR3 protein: CASSFHAEPAKQFF. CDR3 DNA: TGTGCCAGCAGCTTCCACGCCGAACCCGCTAAGCAGTTCTTC.

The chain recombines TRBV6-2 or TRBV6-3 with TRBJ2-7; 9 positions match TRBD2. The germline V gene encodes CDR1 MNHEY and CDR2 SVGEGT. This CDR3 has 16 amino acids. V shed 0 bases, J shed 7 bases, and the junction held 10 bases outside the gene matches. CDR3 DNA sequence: TGTGCCAGCAGTTACTCGAAAATAGCGGGAGCGGGGGAGCAGTACTTC. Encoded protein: CASSYSKIAGAGEQYF.

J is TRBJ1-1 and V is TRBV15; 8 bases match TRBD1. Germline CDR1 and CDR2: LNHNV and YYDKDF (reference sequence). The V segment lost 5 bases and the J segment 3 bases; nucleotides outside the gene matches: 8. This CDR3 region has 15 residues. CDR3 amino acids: CATSLMDRDHTEAFF. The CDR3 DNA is TGTGCCACCAGCCTCATGGACAGGGACCACACTGAAGCTTTCTTT.

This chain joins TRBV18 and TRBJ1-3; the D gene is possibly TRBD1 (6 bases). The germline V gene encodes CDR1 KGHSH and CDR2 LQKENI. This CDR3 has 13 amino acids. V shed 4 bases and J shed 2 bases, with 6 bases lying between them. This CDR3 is CASSRTAGNTIYF. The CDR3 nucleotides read TGTGCCAGCTCACGGACAGCTGGAAACACCATATATTTT.

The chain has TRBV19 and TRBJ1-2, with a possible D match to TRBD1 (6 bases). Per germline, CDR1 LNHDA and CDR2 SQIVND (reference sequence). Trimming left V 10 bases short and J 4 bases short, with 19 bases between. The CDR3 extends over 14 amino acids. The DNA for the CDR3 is TGTGCCACCTACCACAAGGACAGATTCTATGGCTACACCTTC. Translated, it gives CATYHKDRFYGYTF.

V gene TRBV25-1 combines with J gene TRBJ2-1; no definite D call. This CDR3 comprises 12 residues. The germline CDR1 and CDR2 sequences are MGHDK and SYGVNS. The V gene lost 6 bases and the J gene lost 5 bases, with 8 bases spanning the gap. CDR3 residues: CASRWSNNEQFF. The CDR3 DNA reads TGTGCCAGCAGGTGGAGCAACAATGAGCAGTTCTTC.

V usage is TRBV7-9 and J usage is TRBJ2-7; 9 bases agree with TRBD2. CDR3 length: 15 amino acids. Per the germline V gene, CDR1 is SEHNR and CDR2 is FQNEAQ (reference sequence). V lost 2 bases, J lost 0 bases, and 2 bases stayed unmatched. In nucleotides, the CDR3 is TGTGCCAGCAGCTTAATAGCGGGAGACTCCTACGAGCAGTACTTC. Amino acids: CASSLIAGDSYEQYF.